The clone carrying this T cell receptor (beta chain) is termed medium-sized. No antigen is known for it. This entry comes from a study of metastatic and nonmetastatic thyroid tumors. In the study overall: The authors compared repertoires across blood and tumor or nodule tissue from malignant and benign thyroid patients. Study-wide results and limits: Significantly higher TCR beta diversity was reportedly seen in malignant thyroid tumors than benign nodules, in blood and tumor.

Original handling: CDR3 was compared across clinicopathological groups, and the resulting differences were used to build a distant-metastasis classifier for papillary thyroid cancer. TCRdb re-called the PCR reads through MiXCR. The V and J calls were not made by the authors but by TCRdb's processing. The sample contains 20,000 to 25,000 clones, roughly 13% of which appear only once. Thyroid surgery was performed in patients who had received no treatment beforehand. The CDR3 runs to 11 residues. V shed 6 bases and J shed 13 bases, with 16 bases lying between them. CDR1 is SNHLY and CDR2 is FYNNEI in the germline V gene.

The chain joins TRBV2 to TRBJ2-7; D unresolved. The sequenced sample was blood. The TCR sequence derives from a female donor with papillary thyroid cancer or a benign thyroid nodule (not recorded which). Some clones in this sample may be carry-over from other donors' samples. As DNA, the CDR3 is TGTGCCAGCAGCGCTACCGGGTCCGTCTACTTC. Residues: CASSATGSVYF.